The source of this T cell receptor beta chain is a study of CD8 T cells in Susac syndrome. Trimming took off 6 bases at V and 2 bases at J, with 10 bases between the two ends. The CDR3 contains 13 residues. The patients serving as multiple sclerosis controls were treatment-naive. They had stable or active relapsing-remitting disease and fulfilled revised McDonald criteria. TEMRA cells were enriched by FACS, while CD8+ and CD4+ T cells were obtained through a negative isolation that was performed magnetically. Study-level results: As the study acknowledged, the number of individuals in its TCR sequencing and HLA analysis was relatively small.

After extraction with the RNeasy kit, roughly 0.45 to 1 ug of the RNA was reverse transcribed using random hexamers. An immunoSEQ multiplex PCR amplified TCR beta CDR3 over 54 Vbeta and 13 Jbeta. In TCRdb, the immunoSEQ multiplex PCR reads were re-called with MiXCR into one record per CDR3 protein. The profile shows approximately 200,000 distinct CDR3 sequences, 95% of them singletons. Details on this clonotype: The antigen remains undetermined.

Source material: CD4+ T cells from PBMCs. The source is a human donor with multiple sclerosis. The rearrangement uses TRBV12-3 or TRBV12-4 and TRBJ2-5; D not resolved. For the CDR3, the DNA is TGTGCCAGCAGCCCCCGTGCTCAAGAGACCCAGTACTTC. It specifies CASSPRAQETQYF.